This T cell receptor (beta chain) was obtained from a study of cytomegalovirus exposure and HLA in healthy donors (dated by TCRdb to 2016 to 2017). Notes on the research overall: According to an earlier analysis of around 600 of the donors, some 180 million T cells yielded 117 million unique TCR beta sequences and 276 Gb of sequence data. The T cell repertoires of 666 subjects were profiled by immunosequencing and related to cytomegalovirus serostatus. Donor age, sex, ethnicity and CMV serostatus were compiled alongside the repertoire data. In the later analysis, no new phenotypic data were used to find candidate immune exposures; instead, reliance was placed on TCR beta sequences and their occurrence across donors. An early release that covered approximately 600 HLA-typed donors contained approximately 300 gigabases of sequencing data and about 93 million unique TCR sequences. Class I and class II HLA loci were covered by the typing at four-digit resolution. Every discovery cohort repertoire had been produced on one sequencing platform. Across approximately 400 genotyped donors of the cohort, an average of about 240,000 unique TCR beta nucleotide sequences per donor were sequenced, and 15% to 20% of those sequences were non-productive. The study was designed to test whether signatures of past pathogen exposure could be identified by cataloging public T cell receptors. A later genetic analysis used genome-wide SNP genotypes for 398 of the 666 donors, treating that subset as a discovery cohort. Besides the first cohort of some 670 subjects, a separate validation cohort made up of 90 to 150 different subjects was used. Among the roughly 390 genotyped donors, approximately 77% belonged to the genetic ancestry cluster associated with self-reported Caucasian donors. In an earlier analysis of 550 to 700 of the donors, high-throughput TCR beta sequencing was used to judge whether each TCR beta V gene segment behaved as functional or pseudogenic. The number of donors typed differed by locus, with roughly 629-640 for A, B, C, DRB1 and DQB1, 522 for DQA1, about 610 for DPA1, and around 430 for DPB1. In a later analysis, previously published TCR beta repertoires from 500 to 750 donors were re-analyzed and high-resolution HLA genotyping was added so that TCR occurrence patterns could be studied. Roughly five DR-DQ haplotypes were treated as single units for association and clustering because of strong linkage in the cohort. High-throughput TCR immunosequencing, statistical association of individual TCRs with disease status, and machine learning were combined to predict cytomegalovirus infection status.

Deletion took 3 bases off V and 6 bases off J, with a span of 10 bases between the germline ends. The CDR3 sequence holds 13 residues, the cysteine and phenylalanine included. CDR3 DNA only is kept here, 39 bases in frame from base 1. CDR1 and CDR2 were assigned from the germline V gene as SGDLS and YYNGEE. In total, roughly 710 healthy bone marrow donors made up the cohort. Cohort members were all nominally healthy when sampled, although unrecorded immune exposures were likely present. The donor was CMV seropositive and was included in the group of 270 or so seropositive cohort members. A peripheral blood sample was collected from each donor, and TCR beta sequencing was performed on peripheral blood mononuclear cells. Genomic DNA was extracted from the blood cell samples with the Qiagen DNeasy Blood Extraction Kit. Libraries were built with the immunoSEQ multiplex PCR assay. The multiplex PCR relied on a mix of 60 forward primers for TCR Vbeta segments and 13 reverse primers for TCR Jbeta segments. A multiplex PCR assay on genomic DNA amplified the CDR3 region of rearranged TCR beta genes. On the Illumina HiSeq System, the amplified TCR beta libraries were sequenced as 87-base-pair reads. The original pipeline was this. A later analysis tallied roughly 78 million unique TCR beta chains across the 700 or so repertoires, and approximately 12 million of those chains were shared by two or more donors. Raw reads were error-corrected and collapsed into unique sequences by a nearest-neighbor algorithm in which closely related sequences were merged to remove PCR and sequencing errors. V, D and J gene segments were assigned by aligning CDR3 sequences to IMGT reference sequences. Each retained sequence needed at least a six-nucleotide match to both a V gene segment and a J gene segment. A rearrangement counted as productive if the CDR3 had no stop codons and remained in frame with V and J, and every other rearrangement counted as non-productive. Following IMGT convention, CDR3 was defined as the stretch from the second conserved V-encoded cysteine up to the conserved J-encoded phenylalanine. Sequences without an unambiguous match to a single V gene segment were excluded from the earlier analysis of approximately 560 of the donors. An earlier analysis of approximately 590 of the donors classified V segments as functional when productive rearrangements were above 56.7% and as segregating when the standard deviation between donors was above 5%. A statistical classification framework was built for diagnosing cytomegalovirus status from the catalog of TCR beta chain sequences. In a later analysis, TCR nucleotide sequences were compared against IMGT/GENE-DB human TR gene sequences so that V and J genes could be assigned. Using the TCRdist pipeline, a later analysis assigned CDR3 sequences along with most-parsimonious VDJ recombination scenarios. In a later analysis, each TCR beta chain was defined by its CDR3 amino acid sequence together with its V-gene family, and reads lacking a unique V-gene family were excluded. To address suspected cross-contamination and a sequencing artifact, a later analysis removed roughly 640 highly shared, low-generation-probability nucleotide sequences. In a later analysis, a clonal expansion index for each public chain was calculated from normalized within-repertoire ranks of inferred template counts. A later analysis computed generation probabilities with a VDJ recombination model fitted to out-of-frame rearrangements, and checked the results against IGoR. Hypergeometric tests were used in a later analysis to score TCR-TCR, TCR-HLA and TCR-CMV co-occurrence, with a repertoire-size bias correction applied to the TCR pairs. False discovery rates were estimated in a later analysis by permuting HLA or CMV assignments 20 times. A later analysis grouped co-occurring TCRs with DBSCAN, adding TCRdist sequence similarity when clustering within HLA-allele-positive subsets. Co-occurrence clustering excluded repertoires with fewer than 30,000 or more than 120,000 public chains, plus five with anomalous nucleotide sharing. The table was pulled from immuneACCESS by TCRdb, which kept in-frame rearrangements only. Such tables lose some clones; where checked, under half of the loss comes from unresolved V genes, and the rest has no known cause. For V, J and clone size, that table is used; D and trimming come from the DNA. The sample data list about 82,000 clones, and roughly 74% of these were observed just once. The ten biggest clones cover around 6.4% of the sample.

General study outcomes and caveats: Compared with equally common non-associated chains, HLA-associated TCR beta chains in a later analysis were more clonally expanded and had lower generation probabilities. Because HLA typing was unavailable for some donors at each locus, only the typed subset was used in association tests. In a later analysis, about 17,000 TCR beta sequences were associated with specific HLA alleles at a false discovery rate of 0.05. A few of the identified cytomegalovirus-associated TCR beta chains were confirmed in vitro to be specific for cytomegalovirus antigens. For the cohort, immune exposure information was limited to CMV serostatus. The authors suggested that the approach could potentially be extended to other disease states and immunological phenotypes. In both the original and validation cohorts, the classifier was reported to diagnose cytomegalovirus status with high specificity and sensitivity. An earlier analysis of approximately 540 of the donors showed that most TCR beta V segments appeared in productive rearrangements either about 87% or about 30% of the time, which broadly matched IMGT annotations. A further reported finding was that TCR beta sequences accurately predicted the HLA-A and HLA-B alleles for most subjects in the first cohort. Some IMGT-functional V segments, including TRBV6-2 and TRBV6-3, could not be distinguished by the 87-base-pair reads and were therefore excluded. Roughly uniform sequencing depth across donors was assumed in presence/absence analyses, although this assumption may not hold. This cohort had only TCR beta chains sequenced, and the lack of alpha or paired-chain data limited which features could be detected. In a later genetic analysis, a missense DCLRE1C variant was associated with V-gene and J-gene trimming of TCR beta chains, and the association was replicated in an independent cohort. A later analysis reported that several top co-occurrence clusters appeared linked to parvovirus B19, influenza, CMV and Epstein-Barr virus. When HLA alleles, especially DR and DQ, strongly co-occurred, TCR associations were difficult to assign to individual alleles. A cluster of highly shared sequence variants was judged likely to be a technical artifact of the sequencing pipeline. While some public TCRs were present in many individuals, most TCR sequences turned up only very rarely across donors. Compared with the approximately 670-donor mean, donors in an Asian-associated ancestry cluster had fewer N-insertions in productive TCRs, according to a later genetic analysis. According to a later analysis, most CMV-associated TCR beta chains appeared to be HLA-restricted, and the HLA associations seemed to be driven largely by CMV exposure. Over 15 rarely observed V segments, including chromosome 9 orphons, were excluded from the earlier analysis of almost 600 of the donors because counts were too low. Linkage disequilibrium might explain the correlated functional status among segregating V segments, but an unknown experimental factor could not be ruled out. A total of around 150 TCR beta chains were listed by the study as associated with cytomegalovirus. In a later analysis, TCR association rates were found to vary across HLA loci, with the most associated TCRs seen for DRB1 alleles and the fewest for HLA-C alleles.

A word on this clone: Its target antigen remains unknown. Nothing much larger sits one base from this clone, and base qualities are not available.

The TCR comes from a woman between 50 and 59 years old in good health and CMV-seropositive. The sequencing sample was made of PBMCs. The chain is assembled from TRBV9 and TRBJ1-5, with the identity of the D gene unclear. The CDR3: CASSAYPGQPQHF. The DNA sequence follows: TGTGCCAGCAGCGCTTACCCCGGTCAGCCCCAGCATTTT.